These 26 T cell receptor beta chains originate from one sample sequenced in a study of response to subunit inactivated influenza vaccine. Each CDR3 protein gets one entry after TCRdb re-called the RT-PCR reads with MiXCR. The table shows fewer than 600,000 distinct CDR3 sequences, with roughly 7.6% occurring only once. This specimen consisted of PBMCs from blood, obtained 23 months after vaccination. These receptors were taken from a man in his fifties or sixties who received an inactivated influenza vaccine.

In its sample, this clonotype was seen a few times. The genes are TRBV12-3 or TRBV12-4 and TRBJ1-2; 10 nucleotides line up with TRBD1. V shed 5 bases and J 2 bases; nucleotides not matched to a gene: 8. The CDR3 sequence is 16 residues long. CDR3: CASSPGGDRGNYGYTF. The CDR3 bases are TGTGCCAGCAGTCCGGGCGGGGACAGGGGAAACTATGGCTACACCTTC.

V and J are TRBV12-3 or TRBV12-4 and TRBJ1-1, with 8 nucleotides matching TRBD1. The CDR3 length is 15 residues. The trim removed 3 bases at V and 8 bases at J, leaving 11 bases unmatched. The CDR3 loop reads CASSLAAGGSWEAFF. The CDR3 coding sequence is TGTGCCAGCAGTTTGGCAGCAGGGGGCTCGTGGGAAGCTTTCTTT.

This clonotype was observed a few times. The CDR3 here is CASSGPGTARTYEQYF. The CDR3 region has the DNA TGTGCCAGCAGCGGGCCCGGGACAGCGAGAACCTACGAGCAGTACTTC. The chain uses TRBV7-8 and TRBJ2-7; 7 positions agree with TRBD1. The CDR3 length is 16 residues. V dropped 5 bases and J dropped 2; count of bases not matched to a gene: 12. Germline V CDR1 and CDR2: SGHVS, FQNEAQ. Complete variable domain (other parts from reference TRBV7-8 and TRBJ2-7): GAGVSQSPRYKVAKRGQDVALRCDPISGHVSLFWYQQALGQGPEFLTYFQNEAQLDKSGLPSDRFFAERPEGSVSTLKIQRTQQEDSAVYLCASSGPGTARTYEQYFGPGTRLTVT.

The CDR3 loop is CASSYLQGGTDTQYF. The DNA of the CDR3 is TGTGCCAGCAGTTACCTTCAGGGTGGGACAGATACGCAGTATTTT. The chain has TRBV6-5 and TRBJ2-3, with a possible D match to TRBD1 (5 bases). The CDR3 runs to 15 residues. V gave up 2 bases and J gave up 3 bases, with 12 bases separating them. Looked up from germline, CDR1 is MNHEY and CDR2 is SVGAGI.

This rearrangement joins TRBV7-3 to TRBJ2-2, with 7 bases aligning to TRBD1. The CDR3 extends over 15 amino acids. With 5 bases clipped from V and 1 base from J, the junction kept 4 bases outside the gene matches. Germline V gene sequence: CDR1 SGHTA, CDR2 FQGTGA. The CDR3 here is CASSQTGENTGELFF. The CDR3 nucleotides read TGTGCCAGCAGCCAAACAGGGGAGAACACCGGGGAGCTGTTTTTT. The variable domain in full, with the rest retrieved from reference TRBV7-3 and TRBJ2-2, is GAGVSQTPSNKVTEKGKYVELRCDPISGHTALYWYRQSLGQGPEFLIYFQGTGAADDSGLPNDRFFAVRPEGSVSTLKIQRTERGDSAVYLCASSQTGENTGELFFGEGSRLTVL.

At least ten counts were recorded for this clonotype. This chain joins TRBV12-3 or TRBV12-4 and TRBJ1-2, with a possible D match to TRBD1 (5 bases). The CDR3 extends over 14 amino acids. Trimming left V 4 bases short and J 3 bases short, with 12 bases between. The CDR3 sequence is CASSWAGGDYGYTF. As DNA, the CDR3 is TGTGCCAGCAGTTGGGCCGGGGGGGACTATGGCTACACCTTC.

Only a few counts were recorded for this clonotype. The chain has TRBV12-3 or TRBV12-4 and TRBJ1-1; D might be TRBD1 (6 bases). CDR3 size: 15 residues. V was pared by 5 bases and J by 7 bases, with 20 bases between. CDR3 amino acids: CASSPGRGGPGEAFF. The CDR3 DNA is TGTGCCAGCAGTCCGGGTCGTGGGGGGCCGGGTGAAGCTTTCTTT.

The V call is TRBV12-3 or TRBV12-4, the J call TRBJ1-5; no clear D gene. This CDR3 contains 14 residues. Trimming pared 2 bases from V and 8 bases from J, leaving 13 bases between. The CDR3 loop is CASSLRHSREPQHF. The CDR3 nucleotides read TGTGCCAGCAGTTTAAGACATTCACGAGAGCCCCAGCATTTT.

This clonotype was counted a few times. The chain has TRBV12-3 or TRBV12-4 and TRBJ2-7; 8 bases are a match to TRBD1. This CDR3 is 13 amino acids long. V lost 6 bases to trimming and J lost 7 bases; unmatched junction nucleotides: 8. In DNA, the CDR3 is TGTGCCAGCAGCCCGACAGGGGACTCTGAGCAGTACTTC. This translates into CASSPTGDSEQYF.

This CDR3 reads CASSFSLGRADTDTQYF. CDR3 DNA sequence: TGTGCCAGCAGTTTCTCTCTCGGGAGGGCCGACACAGATACGCAGTATTTT. The rearrangement links TRBV28 to TRBJ2-3, with 8 bases aligning to TRBD2. This CDR3 spans 17 amino acids. The germline V gene encodes CDR1 MDHEN and CDR2 SYDVKM. J was trimmed by 2 bases and V by 3 bases; bases with no gene match: 10.

Many counts were recorded for this clonotype. The chain uses TRBV5-1 and TRBJ2-3; possible D gene TRBD2, 6 bases. CDR3 length equals 16 residues. CDR1 is SGHRS and CDR2 is YFSETQ in the germline V gene. V lost 0 bases and J lost 2, with 13 bases in between. The CDR3 is CASSLALGGFTDTQYF. CDR3 in DNA: TGCGCCAGCAGCTTGGCCTTAGGAGGGTTCACAGATACGCAGTATTTT.

This clonotype was counted ten times or more. The V gene is TRBV12-3 or TRBV12-4, the J gene TRBJ2-2; possible D gene TRBD1, 6 bases. The CDR3 totals 14 residues. V gave up 3 bases and J gave up 5 bases, with 10 bases separating them. The CDR3 nucleotides read TGTGCCAGCAGTTTTCTAGGGGGTACCGGGGAGCTGTTTTTT. Translating gives CASSFLGGTGELFF.

This clonotype was found a few times. The chain recombines TRBV7-9 with TRBJ2-3; TRBD1 might be the D (5 bases). V was trimmed by 11 bases and J by 0 bases, leaving 15 bases between them. CDR1 and CDR2 (germline): SEHNR, FQNEAQ (reference sequence). This CDR3 is 14 amino acids long. CDR3 nucleotides: TGTGCCGGACAAGACAGTCTAAGCACAGATACGCAGTATTTT. Its protein is CAGQDSLSTDTQYF.

This clonotype was seen at least ten times. The rearrangement uses TRBV20-1 and TRBJ2-7; tentative D call: TRBD1 (5 bases). The CDR3 extends over 12 amino acids. The V end was cut by 2 bases, the J end by 6 bases, with 11 bases between. Germline CDR1 is DFQATT and CDR2 is SNEGSKA (reference sequence). The CDR3 coding sequence is TGCAGTGCTAGACCCCAGGGCGGCGAGCAGTACTTC. This codes for CSARPQGGEQYF.

This clonotype was recorded a few times. CDR3 residues: CSAQTGLGNEQFF. Here the CDR3 DNA reads TGCAGTGCCCAGACGGGACTAGGAAATGAGCAGTTCTTC. The V gene is TRBV20-1, the J gene TRBJ2-1, with TRBD2 matching 8 bases. Germline assignment: CDR1 DFQATT and CDR2 SNEGSKA (reference sequence). The CDR3 has 13 amino acids. V was clipped by 6 bases and J by 7 bases; unmatched bases: 8.

The rearrangement joins TRBV20-1 to TRBJ2-7; 9 positions agree with TRBD2. Germline V CDR1 and CDR2: DFQATT, SNEGSKA (reference sequence). The V segment lost 2 bases and the J segment 7 bases; nucleotides outside the gene matches: 12. CDR3 size: 15 residues. The CDR3 coding sequence is TGCAGTGCTAGATGGCGGGAGGGCTCTCTAACGGAGCAGTACTTC. Its protein product is CSARWREGSLTEQYF.

The V call is TRBV7-2, the J call TRBJ1-6; TRBD1 aligns across 7 bases. The CDR3 extends over 15 amino acids. Losses at the gene ends were 3 bases for V and 7 bases for J; bases not matched to a gene: 6. Germline V gene data show CDR1 as SGHTA and CDR2 as FQGNSA. For the CDR3, the DNA is TGTGCCAGCAGCTTGAGACAGGGCTCGAATTCACCCCTCCACTTT. The encoded protein is CASSLRQGSNSPLHF.

This clonotype has a count of ten or more. CDR3: CASSLERGVGGYTF. DNA of the CDR3: TGTGCCAGCAGCTTAGAGCGAGGCGTCGGTGGCTACACCTTC. The V gene is TRBV11-2, the J gene TRBJ1-2; D is uncertain. CDR1 and CDR2 from the germline V gene are SGHAT and FQNNGV. Trimming removed 0 bases at V and 7 bases at J, with 12 bases between. The CDR3 spans 14 residues.

J is TRBJ2-1 and V is TRBV14, with D hard to call. The CDR3 totals 16 residues. Per germline, CDR1 SGHDN and CDR2 FVKESK. The germline V and J ends were trimmed by 0 bases and 2 bases, with 11 bases remaining between them. The CDR3 DNA is TGTGCCAGCAGCCAAGATATGCGGACCACCTACAATGAGCAGTTCTTC. Translation gives CASSQDMRTTYNEQFF.

The chain uses TRBV9 and TRBJ2-4; no firm D call. The germline gives CDR1 SGDLS, CDR2 YYNGEE. This CDR3 comprises 13 residues. Trimming removed 0 bases from V and 5 bases from J, with 6 bases in between. CDR3 amino acids: CASSVGVENIQYF. The CDR3 coding sequence is TGTGCCAGCAGCGTAGGGGTCGAAAACATTCAGTACTTC.

V gene TRBV20-1 combines with J gene TRBJ2-7, with D unclear. Germline CDR1 reads DFQATT; CDR2 reads SNEGSKA (reference sequence). Trimming left V 5 bases short and J 5 bases short, with 19 bases between. This CDR3 has 14 residues. CDR3 amino acids: CSAPPEAIVNEQYF. CDR3 DNA: TGCAGTGCTCCCCCAGAGGCTATTGTCAACGAGCAGTACTTC.

V and J are TRBV12-3 or TRBV12-4 and TRBJ2-3, with unresolved D. CDR3 length equals 13 residues. Trimming removed 8 bases at V and 1 base at J, with 10 bases between. CDR3 residues: CASCRGRTDTQYF. The CDR3 nucleotides read TGTGCCAGCTGTCGAGGCCGCACAGATACGCAGTATTTT.

This clonotype was counted ten times or more. The rearrangement uses TRBV5-1 and TRBJ1-5; no definite D call. V was cut by 0 bases and J by 0 bases, with 7 bases left in between. Germline V gives CDR1 SGHRS, CDR2 YFSETQ. CDR3 size: 15 residues. CDR3: CASSLDPYSNQPQHF. In nucleotides, the CDR3 is TGCGCCAGCAGCTTGGATCCTTATAGCAATCAGCCCCAGCATTTT.

This clonotype turned up a few times. The V and J genes are TRBV7-8 and TRBJ2-1, with 8 bases aligning to TRBD2. Germline lookup yields CDR1 SGHVS and CDR2 FQNEAQ. The CDR3 has 16 amino acids. Unmatched junction bases numbered 13, after V lost 5 bases and J lost 7 bases. The CDR3 reads CASSITELAGWNEQFF. In DNA, the CDR3 is TGTGCCAGCAGCATCACCGAGCTAGCGGGCTGGAATGAGCAGTTCTTC.

This clonotype was observed a handful of times. The CDR3 sequence is CASSQGRTGKYTF. The CDR3 bases are TGTGCCAGCAGCCAAGGACGGACAGGGAAATACACCTTC. This sequence joins TRBV3-1 and TRBJ1-2, with 8 positions matching TRBD1. The CDR3 is made up of 13 amino acids. Looked up from germline, CDR1 is LGHDT and CDR2 is YNNKEL (reference sequence). V trimming: 1 base; J trimming: 11 bases; junction bases outside the gene matches: 6.

This clonotype appeared a few times. The chain employs TRBV4-3 and TRBJ2-6; weak D call: TRBD2 (5 bases). The V end lost 2 bases, the J end lost 3 bases, and 20 bases lay between the germline ends. CDR1 LGHNA and CDR2 YSLEER come from the germline V gene. CDR3 length: 19 amino acids. In nucleotides, the CDR3 is TGCGCCAGCAGCCAATCCACCCACAATACTAGGTATGGGGCCAACGTCCTGACTTTC. Its translation: CASSQSTHNTRYGANVLTF.